A single sample gave rise to the 19 T cell receptor beta chains below, sequenced in a study of brain metastases from non-small cell lung cancer. The table came from immunoSEQ multiplex PCR; TCRdb's copy has only in-frame clones and leaves some out. Among 3,500 to 5,500 clones listed, approximately 91% were seen once. Sequencing was performed on tissue from a brain metastasis. These receptors originate from a donor aged 40 or over with non-small cell lung cancer.

The chain links TRBV7-2 to TRBJ2-5, with TRBD2 identical over 9 bases. There are 15 residues in the CDR3. V lost 5 bases to trimming and J lost 2 bases; unmatched junction nucleotides: 6. Looked up from germline, CDR1 is SGHTA and CDR2 is FQGNSA. In DNA form, the CDR3 reads TGTGCCAGCAGCAGAGGGACTAGCCGTCAAGAGACCCAGTACTTC. This translates into CASSRGTSRQETQYF.

The rearrangement links TRBV24-1 to TRBJ2-5; possible D gene TRBD1, 5 bases. Between the trimmed V and J ends, which lost 0 bases and 4 bases, there was a span of 11 bases. Germline-derived CDR1 and CDR2 are KGHDR and SFDVKD. The CDR3 length is 15 residues. This chain's CDR3 is CATSDLQCRGETQYF. The CDR3 DNA reads TGTGCCACCAGTGATTTGCAATGTAGGGGAGAGACCCAGTACTTC.

This clone was observed once. The same CDR3 arises from other DNA sequences in this sample as well. The chain recombines TRBV6-2 or TRBV6-3 with TRBJ2-7; TRBD1 might be the D (5 bases). The V end lost 4 bases, the J end lost 5 bases, and 12 bases lay between the germline ends. Germline assignment: CDR1 MNHEY and CDR2 SVGEGT. The length of the CDR3 is 13 residues. The CDR3: CASSLPKGHEQYF. CDR3 bases: TGTGCCAGCAGTTTACCAAAGGGGCACGAGCAGTACTTC.

As to this clone: The identical CDR3 is also encoded by other nucleotide sequences in the sample. The genes are TRBV7-2 and TRBJ1-3, with D uncertain. Germline assignment: CDR1 SGHTA and CDR2 FQGNSA. The CDR3 sequence is 15 residues long. Trimming took 3 bases from V and 0 from J, leaving 9 bases between them. CDR3 protein: CASSFGYHSGNTIYF. CDR3 in DNA: TGTGCCAGCAGCTTTGGATACCACTCTGGAAACACCATATATTTT.

The V gene is TRBV2, the J gene TRBJ2-5, with 8 bases that match TRBD1. Germline trimming cut 6 bases from V and 4 bases from J; bases unmatched to any gene: 10. Germline V gene lookup returns CDR1 SNHLY and CDR2 FYNNEI. The CDR3 covers 15 residues. In DNA form, the CDR3 reads TGTGCCAGCAGGGCTTTCGGACAGGGACGAGAGACCCAGTACTTC. Its translation is CASRAFGQGRETQYF.

In this sample, this clone turned up a few times. The V and J genes are TRBV7-3 and TRBJ1-1; D is undetermined. Per the germline V gene, CDR1 is SGHTA and CDR2 is FQGTGA. CDR3 length: 13 residues. V lost 2 bases to trimming and J lost 0 bases, with 4 bases between them. The CDR3 is CASSLSLNTEAFF. The CDR3 bases are TGTGCCAGCAGCTTATCTCTGAACACTGAAGCTTTCTTT.

This chain uses TRBV7-2 with TRBJ1-2; 9 positions agree with TRBD1. Germline assignment: CDR1 SGHTA and CDR2 FQGNSA. The CDR3 is 13 residues long. Trimming at V came to 4 bases and at J to 7 bases, leaving 4 bases not matched to a gene. The CDR3 region is CASSSGQGLGYTF. In nucleotides, the CDR3 is TGTGCCAGCAGCTCGGGACAGGGACTTGGCTACACCTTC.

V and J are TRBV18 and TRBJ2-7; D is unclear. The CDR3 sequence is 12 residues long. CDR1 and CDR2 from the germline V gene are KGHSH and LQKENI. Deletions cut 0 bases from V and 2 bases from J, with 2 bases between. The CDR3 nucleotides are TGTGCCAGCTCACCACCGACCTACGAGCAGTACTTC. It is translated as CASSPPTYEQYF.

This chain joins TRBV7-3 and TRBJ2-7; D gene uncertain. The CDR3 covers 13 residues. V dropped 3 bases and J dropped 2 bases, with 8 bases sitting between them. CDR1 is SGHTA and CDR2 is FQGTGA in the germline V gene. Here the CDR3 reads CASSFGPAYEQYF. The CDR3 DNA follows: TGTGCCAGCAGCTTTGGTCCAGCCTACGAGCAGTACTTC.

This sequence joins TRBV29-1 and TRBJ1-1; possibly TRBD1 for D (5 bases). The CDR3 covers 12 residues. V was trimmed by 6 bases and J by 1 base, leaving 9 bases between them. From germline, CDR1 is SQVTM and CDR2 ANQGSEA. CDR3 protein: CSVFTGNTEAFF. CDR3 coding DNA: TGCAGCGTCTTTACAGGGAACACTGAAGCTTTCTTT.

The genes are TRBV27 and TRBJ1-4; tentative D call: TRBD1 (5 bases). The V end lost 4 bases, the J end lost 11 bases, and 14 bases lay between the germline ends. Germline lookup yields CDR1 MNHEY and CDR2 SMNVEV (reference sequence). The CDR3 extends over 13 amino acids. Written as DNA, the CDR3 is TGTGCCAGCAGTTCACAGGTTCTCGGGAAACTGTTTTTT. Protein sequence: CASSSQVLGKLFF.

The chain links TRBV2 to TRBJ1-3; D is ambiguous. The CDR3 is made up of 14 amino acids. Trimming took 2 bases from V and 4 from J, leaving 9 bases between them. Per germline, CDR1 SNHLY and CDR2 FYNNEI. Written as DNA, the CDR3 is TGTGCCAGCAGTGAAAAGTATTTCGGAAACACCATATATTTT. Amino acids: CASSEKYFGNTIYF.

This chain uses TRBV19 with TRBJ2-1, with TRBD1 matching 7 bases. CDR1 is LNHDA, CDR2 SQIVND, per germline (reference sequence). Trimming took 7 bases from V and 5 from J; bases not matched to a gene: 8. The CDR3 is made up of 14 amino acids. CDR3 protein: CASTLRDRHNEQFF. CDR3 in DNA: TGTGCCAGTACCCTGAGGGACAGACACAATGAGCAGTTCTTC.

The chain couples TRBV2 to TRBJ1-1, with D tentatively TRBD1 (5 bases). The CDR3 contains 14 residues. Trimming cost V 6 bases and J 4 bases, with 15 bases left between them. Germline CDR1 SNHLY, CDR2 FYNNEI. CDR3 residues: CASRGRGMGTEAFF. CDR3 bases: TGTGCCAGCAGGGGGCGAGGTATGGGCACTGAAGCTTTCTTT.

The chain employs TRBV4-1 and TRBJ1-6, with unresolved D. Germline V gene data show CDR1 as MGHRA and CDR2 as YSYEKL. V was cut by 3 bases and J by 8 bases, with 11 bases left in between. The CDR3 is made up of 14 amino acids. CDR3 DNA: TGCGCCAGCAGCCATGGGAGTACTGATTCACCCCTCCACTTT. Encoded protein: CASSHGSTDSPLHF.

The chain employs TRBV13 and TRBJ1-6, with TRBD1 matching 7 bases. The CDR3 loop spans 16 amino acids. The germline gives CDR1 PRHDT, CDR2 FYEKMQ (reference sequence). The ends lost 5 bases at V and 6 bases at J; junction bases unmatched: 10. The CDR3 DNA sequence: TGTGCCAGCAGCATAGCAGGGGGGGTGGCTAATTCACCCCTCCACTTT. It specifies CASSIAGGVANSPLHF.

This clone occurred once. The rearrangement links TRBV5-1 to TRBJ2-1; 9 nucleotides match TRBD2. Germline CDR1 reads SGHRS; CDR2 reads YFSETQ. V gave up 4 bases and J gave up 2 bases; unmatched junction bases: 4. CDR3 size: 15 residues. Here the CDR3 reads CASSPTSGTYNEQFF. As DNA, the CDR3 is TGCGCCAGCAGCCCGACTAGCGGAACCTACAATGAGCAGTTCTTC.

J is TRBJ2-1 and V is TRBV14; 13 positions agree with TRBD2. The CDR3 is 16 residues long. From germline, CDR1 is SGHDN and CDR2 FVKESK. The ends lost 2 bases at V and 13 bases at J; junction bases unmatched: 11. CDR3 protein: CASSQLYEGLAGEQFF. CDR3 DNA sequence: TGTGCCAGCAGCCAACTCTACGAAGGACTAGCGGGAGAACAGTTCTTC.

The chain couples TRBV5-4 to TRBJ1-1, with unresolved D. In germline, CDR1 is SGHNT, CDR2 YYREEE (reference sequence). Trimming removed 4 bases at V and 2 bases at J, with 15 bases between. This CDR3 is built from 15 residues. DNA of the CDR3: TGTGCCAGCAGCCGGGTGGAGGCAACCAACACTGAAGCTTTCTTT. As protein: CASSRVEATNTEAFF.